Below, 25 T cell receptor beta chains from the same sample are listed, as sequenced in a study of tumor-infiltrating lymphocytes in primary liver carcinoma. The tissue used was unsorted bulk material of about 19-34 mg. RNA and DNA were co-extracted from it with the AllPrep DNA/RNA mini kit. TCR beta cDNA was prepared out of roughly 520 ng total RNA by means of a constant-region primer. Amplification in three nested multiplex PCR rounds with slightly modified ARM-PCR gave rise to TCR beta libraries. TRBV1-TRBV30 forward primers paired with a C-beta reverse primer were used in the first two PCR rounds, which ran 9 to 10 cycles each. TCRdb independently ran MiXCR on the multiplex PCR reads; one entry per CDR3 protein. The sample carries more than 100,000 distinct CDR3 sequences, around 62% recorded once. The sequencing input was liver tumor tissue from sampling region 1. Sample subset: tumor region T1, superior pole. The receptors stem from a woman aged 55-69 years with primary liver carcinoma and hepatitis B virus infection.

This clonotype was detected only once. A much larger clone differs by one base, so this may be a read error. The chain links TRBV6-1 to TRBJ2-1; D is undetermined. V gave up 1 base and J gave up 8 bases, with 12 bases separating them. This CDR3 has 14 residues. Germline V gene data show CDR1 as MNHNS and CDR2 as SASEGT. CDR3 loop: CASSEGVEIDEQFF. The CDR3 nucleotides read TGTGCCAGCAGTGAAGGAGTGGAGATCGATGAGCAGTTCTTC.

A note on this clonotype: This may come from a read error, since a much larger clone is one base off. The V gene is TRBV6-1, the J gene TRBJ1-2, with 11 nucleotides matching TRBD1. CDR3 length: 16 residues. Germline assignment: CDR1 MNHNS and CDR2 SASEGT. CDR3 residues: CVSSGWDRGNNYGYTF. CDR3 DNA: TGTGTCAGCAGTGGATGGGACAGGGGGAATAACTATGGCTACACCTTC.

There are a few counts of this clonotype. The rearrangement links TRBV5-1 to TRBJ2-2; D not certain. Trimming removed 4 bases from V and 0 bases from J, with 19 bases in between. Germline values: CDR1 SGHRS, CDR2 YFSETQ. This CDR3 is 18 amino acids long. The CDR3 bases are TGCGCCAGCAGCCAGCCTCCGGACGGCTCCGCGAACACCGGGGAGCTGTTTTTT. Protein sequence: CASSQPPDGSANTGELFF. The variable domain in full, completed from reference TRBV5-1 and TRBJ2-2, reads KAGVTQTPRYLIKTRGQQVTLSCSPISGHRSVSWYQQTPGQGLQFLFEYFSETQRNKGNFPGRFSGRQFSNSRSEMNVSTLELGDSALYLCASSQPPDGSANTGELFFGEGSRLTVL.

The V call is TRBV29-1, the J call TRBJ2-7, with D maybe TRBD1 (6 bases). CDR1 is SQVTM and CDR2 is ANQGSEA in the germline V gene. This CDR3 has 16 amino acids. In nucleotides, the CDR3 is TGCATCGTGGAAGGGGATAACACAGGGATCATGGACAAGCAGTACTTC. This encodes CIVEGDNTGIMDKQYF.

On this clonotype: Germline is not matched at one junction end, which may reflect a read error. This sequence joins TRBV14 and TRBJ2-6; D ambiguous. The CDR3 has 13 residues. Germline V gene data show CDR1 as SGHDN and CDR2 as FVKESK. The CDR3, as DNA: TGTACCAGCAGAGTTGTTGAGGCCAACGTCCTGACTTTC. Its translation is CTSRVVEANVLTF.

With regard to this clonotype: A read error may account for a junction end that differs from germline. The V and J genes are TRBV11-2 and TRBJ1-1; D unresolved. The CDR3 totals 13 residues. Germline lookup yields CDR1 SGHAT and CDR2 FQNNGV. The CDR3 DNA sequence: TGTGCCAGTAGCTTCACCATGGGCGGGGAGGCTTTCTTT. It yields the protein CASSFTMGGEAFF.

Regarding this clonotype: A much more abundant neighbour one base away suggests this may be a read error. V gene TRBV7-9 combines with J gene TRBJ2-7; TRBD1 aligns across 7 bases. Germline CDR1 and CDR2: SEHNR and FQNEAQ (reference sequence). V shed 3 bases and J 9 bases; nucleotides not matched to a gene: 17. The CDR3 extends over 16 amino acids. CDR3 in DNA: TGTGCCAGCAGCTTCAGACAGGGACATTACTACGAAGTGCAGTACTTC. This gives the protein CASSFRQGHYYEVQYF.

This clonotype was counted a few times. CDR3 DNA sequence: TGTGCCAGCAGCCCCGGACTAGCGGGAGCCGGGGAGCTGTTTTTT. It encodes CASSPGLAGAGELFF. This chain joins TRBV14 and TRBJ2-2, with 13 nucleotides matching TRBD2. CDR1 is SGHDN, CDR2 FVKESK, per germline. The CDR3 is 15 amino acids. V shed 4 bases, J shed 6 bases, and the junction held 2 bases outside the gene matches. Complete variable domain (other parts from reference TRBV14 and TRBJ2-2): EAGVTQFPSHSVIEKGQTVTLRCDPISGHDNLYWYRRVMGKEIKFLLHFVKESKQDESGMPNNRFLAERTGGTYSTLKVQPAELEDSGVYFCASSPGLAGAGELFFGEGSRLTVL.

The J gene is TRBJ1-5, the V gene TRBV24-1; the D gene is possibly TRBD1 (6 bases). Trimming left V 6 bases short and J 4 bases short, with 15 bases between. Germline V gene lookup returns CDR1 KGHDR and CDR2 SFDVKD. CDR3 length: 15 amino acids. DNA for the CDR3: TGTGCCACCAGTATGGGGGGCCGCTTTAATCAGCCCCAGCATTTT. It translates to CATSMGGRFNQPQHF.

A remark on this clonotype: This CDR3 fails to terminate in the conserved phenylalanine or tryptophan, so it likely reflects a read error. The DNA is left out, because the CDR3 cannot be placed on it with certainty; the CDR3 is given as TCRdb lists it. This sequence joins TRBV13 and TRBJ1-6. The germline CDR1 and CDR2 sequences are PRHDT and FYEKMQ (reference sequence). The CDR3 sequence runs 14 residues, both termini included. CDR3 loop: CASSLKVWNLPLHL.

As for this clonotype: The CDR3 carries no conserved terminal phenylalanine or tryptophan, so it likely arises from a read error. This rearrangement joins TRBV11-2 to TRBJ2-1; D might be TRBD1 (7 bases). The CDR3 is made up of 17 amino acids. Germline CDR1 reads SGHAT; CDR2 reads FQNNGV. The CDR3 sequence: CTSSLRPGQRFYNEQFL. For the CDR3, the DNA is TGTACTAGCAGCTTACGACCGGGACAGAGATTCTACAATGAGCAGTTCCTC.

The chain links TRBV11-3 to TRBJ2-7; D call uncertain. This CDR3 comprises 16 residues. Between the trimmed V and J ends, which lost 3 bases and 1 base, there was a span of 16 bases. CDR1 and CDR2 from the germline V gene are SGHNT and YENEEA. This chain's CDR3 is CASSLEKGGVSYEQYF. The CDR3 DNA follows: TGTGCCAGCAGCTTGGAAAAGGGTGGCGTATCCTACGAGCAGTACTTC.

The CDR3 DNA reads TGTGCCAGCTCACCAACGGGACAGACTTATTCACCCCTCCACTTT. It translates to CASSPTGQTYSPLHF. This chain joins TRBV18 and TRBJ1-6, with TRBD1 matching over 7 bases. Losses at the gene ends were 2 bases for V and 8 bases for J; bases not matched to a gene: 6. The germline V gene has CDR1 KGHSH and CDR2 LQKENI. The CDR3 has 15 amino acids.

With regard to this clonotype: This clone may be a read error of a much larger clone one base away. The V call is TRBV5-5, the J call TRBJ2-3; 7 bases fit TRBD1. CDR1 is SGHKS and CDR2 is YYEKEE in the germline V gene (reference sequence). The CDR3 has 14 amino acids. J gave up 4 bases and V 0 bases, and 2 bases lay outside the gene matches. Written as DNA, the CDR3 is TGTGCCAGCAGCTTGGGTGACAGGGCAGATACGCAGTATTTT. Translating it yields CASSLGDRADTQYF. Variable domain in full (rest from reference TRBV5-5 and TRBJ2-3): DAGVTQSPTHLIKTRGQQVTLRCSPISGHKSVSWYQQVLGQGPQFIFQYYEKEERGRGNFPDRFSARQFPNYSSELNVNALLLGDSALYLCASSLGDRADTQYFGPGTRLTVL.

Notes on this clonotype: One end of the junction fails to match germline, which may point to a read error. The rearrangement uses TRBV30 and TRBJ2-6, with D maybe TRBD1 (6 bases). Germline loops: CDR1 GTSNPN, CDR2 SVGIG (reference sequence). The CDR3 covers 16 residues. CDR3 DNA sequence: TGTGCCTGGAGTTCCCGGACAGTCGCTGGGGCCAACGTCCTGAGTTTC. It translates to CAWSSRTVAGANVLSF.

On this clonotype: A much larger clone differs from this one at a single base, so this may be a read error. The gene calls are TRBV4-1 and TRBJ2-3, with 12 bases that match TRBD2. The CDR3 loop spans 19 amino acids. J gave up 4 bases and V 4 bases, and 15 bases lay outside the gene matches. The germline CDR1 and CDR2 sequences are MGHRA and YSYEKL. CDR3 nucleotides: TGCGCCAGCAGCCCGGGAAGACTAGCGGGAGAGGAGGACCCAGATACGCAGTATTTT. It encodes CASSPGRLAGEEDPDTQYF.

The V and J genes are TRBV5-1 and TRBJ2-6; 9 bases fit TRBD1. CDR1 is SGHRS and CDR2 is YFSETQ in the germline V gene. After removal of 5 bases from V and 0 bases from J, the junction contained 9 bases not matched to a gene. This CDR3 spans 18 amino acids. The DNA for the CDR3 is TGCGCCAGCAGATTGCTCGACAGGGGGTCCTCTGGGGCCAACGTCCTGACTTTC. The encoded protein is CASRLLDRGSSGANVLTF.

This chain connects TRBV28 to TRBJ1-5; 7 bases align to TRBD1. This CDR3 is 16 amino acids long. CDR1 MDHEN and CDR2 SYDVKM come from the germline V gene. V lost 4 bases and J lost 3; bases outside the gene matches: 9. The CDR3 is CASSSARGLNNQPQHF. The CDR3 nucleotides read TGTGCCAGCAGTTCAGCGAGGGGGCTAAACAATCAGCCCCAGCATTTT.

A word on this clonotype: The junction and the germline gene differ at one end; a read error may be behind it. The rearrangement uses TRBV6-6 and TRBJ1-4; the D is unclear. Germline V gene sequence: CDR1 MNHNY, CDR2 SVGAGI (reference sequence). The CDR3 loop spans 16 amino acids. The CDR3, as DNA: TGTGCCAGCAGTTACCAGGACCCTGCGTTCGCCGAAAAACTGCTTTTT. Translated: CASSYQDPAFAEKLLF.

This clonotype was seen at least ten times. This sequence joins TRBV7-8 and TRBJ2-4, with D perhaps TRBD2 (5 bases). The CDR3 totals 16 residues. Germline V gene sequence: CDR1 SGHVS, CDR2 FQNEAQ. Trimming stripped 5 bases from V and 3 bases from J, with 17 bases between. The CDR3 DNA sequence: TGTGCCAGCAGCCCCTCTCGGGAATTGGACAAAAACATTCAGTACTTC. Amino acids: CASSPSRELDKNIQYF.

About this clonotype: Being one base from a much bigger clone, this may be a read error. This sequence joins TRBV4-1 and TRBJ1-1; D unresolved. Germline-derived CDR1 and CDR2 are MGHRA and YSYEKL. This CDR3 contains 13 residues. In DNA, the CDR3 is TGCGCCAGCAGCCAAGGCCCGAACACTGAAGTTTTCTTT. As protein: CASSQGPNTEVFF.

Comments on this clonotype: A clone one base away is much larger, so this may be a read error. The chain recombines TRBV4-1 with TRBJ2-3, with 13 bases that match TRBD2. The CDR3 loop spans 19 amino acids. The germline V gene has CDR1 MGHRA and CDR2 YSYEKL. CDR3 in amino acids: CASSPGGLAGEEDPDTRYF. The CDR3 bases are TGCGCCAGCAGCCCGGGAGGACTAGCGGGAGAGGAGGACCCAGATACGCGGTATTTT.

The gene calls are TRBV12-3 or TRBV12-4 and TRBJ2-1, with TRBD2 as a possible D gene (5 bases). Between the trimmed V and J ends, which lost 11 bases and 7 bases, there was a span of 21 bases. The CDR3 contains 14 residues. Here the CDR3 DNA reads TGTGCCTCTTGGTTGGCGGTAGCGAGGAATGAGCAGTTCTTC. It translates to CASWLAVARNEQFF.

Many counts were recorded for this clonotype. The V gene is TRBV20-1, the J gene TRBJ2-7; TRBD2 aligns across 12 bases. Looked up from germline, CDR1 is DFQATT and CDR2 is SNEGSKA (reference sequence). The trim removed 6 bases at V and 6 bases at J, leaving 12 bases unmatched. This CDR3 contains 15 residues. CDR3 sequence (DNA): TGCAGTGCCGATCCGACTAGCGGGAGCCTTCGCGAGCAGTACTTC. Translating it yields CSADPTSGSLREQYF.

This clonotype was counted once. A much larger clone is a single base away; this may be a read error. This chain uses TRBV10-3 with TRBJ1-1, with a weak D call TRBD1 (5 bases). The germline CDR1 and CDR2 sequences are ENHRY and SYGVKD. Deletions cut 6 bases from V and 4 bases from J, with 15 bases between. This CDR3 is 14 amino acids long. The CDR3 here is CAIRVRERGTEAFF. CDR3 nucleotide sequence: TGTGCCATCAGGGTCAGGGAGAGGGGCACTGAAGCTTTCTTT.